The sample holds a few counts of the clone carrying this T cell receptor beta chain. TCRdb re-called the reads through MiXCR, storing one row per CDR3 protein. The sample carries around 450,000 distinct CDR3 sequences, around 11% recorded once. The sample is drawn from a study of T cell repertoires in cytomegalovirus infection. The CDR3 totals 16 residues. Germline lookup yields CDR1 MRHNA and CDR2 SNTAGT. The germline V and J ends were trimmed by 0 bases and 1 base, with 10 bases remaining between them. This clonotype was obtained from a human donor in good health (CMV status not recorded). Some clones in this sample may be carry-over from other donors' samples. The sample consisted of PBMCs. J is TRBJ2-1 and V is TRBV6-4; maybe TRBD2 (5 bases). As DNA, the CDR3 is TGTGCCAGCAGTGACTCAGGGAGTAGGTCCTACAATGAGCAGTTCTTC. Translated, it gives CASSDSGSRSYNEQFF.